This T cell receptor beta chain was captured by sequencing in a study of cytomegalovirus exposure and HLA in healthy donors. Findings and caveats of the study: Cytomegalovirus-associated status was assigned to 150 or so TCR beta chains. In a later analysis, TCR beta V- and J-gene trimming showed a link to a missense DCLRE1C variant. HLA restriction was apparent for most CMV-associated TCR beta chains in a later analysis. Later analysis placed DRB1 highest and HLA-C lowest in TCR association rates, which differed by HLA locus.

The ends lost 1 base at V and 3 bases at J; junction bases unmatched: 5. Germline CDR1 reads MNHEY; CDR2 reads SVGAGI. This CDR3 region has 16 residues. Primers for the PCR totalled 60 Vbeta and 13 Jbeta. Generated by immunoSEQ multiplex PCR, the TCRdb table keeps only in-frame clones and is missing some. Among 95,000 to 110,000 clones listed, 76% were seen once. This clone has a handful of counts. Its antigen is not known. The receptor was derived from a woman younger than 35 in good health and CMV-seropositive. This chain connects TRBV6-5 to TRBJ2-3, with 9 bases aligning to TRBD2. What was sequenced was PBMCs. In DNA form, the CDR3 reads TGTGCCAGCAGTTACTGGGCGGGAGGGCCGACAGATACGCAGTATTTT. It encodes CASSYWAGGPTDTQYF.